The next 3 T cell receptor beta chains were all read from a single sample in a study of blood T cell repertoires in COVID-19. Only in-frame clones appear in the TCRdb table, and some are missing; sequencing was by immunoSEQ multiplex PCR. The table includes 350,000 or so clones, roughly 90% detected once. The specimen was PBMCs or T cells enriched from blood (not recorded which). Receptor source: a woman aged 25 to 39 who had recovered from COVID-19.

The rearrangement links TRBV11-2 to TRBJ1-4, with a weak D call TRBD1 (5 bases). With 4 bases removed from V and 4 bases from J, the gap between germline ends came to 13 bases. The CDR3 is 15 amino acids. CDR1 is SGHAT, CDR2 FQNNGV, per germline. The CDR3 nucleotides are TGTGCCAGCAGCTCAATAAGGGGCGTTAATGAAAAACTGTTTTTT. This codes for CASSSIRGVNEKLFF.

The chain employs TRBV5-4 and TRBJ2-2; 7 nucleotides agree with TRBD2. After removal of 7 bases from V and 5 bases from J, the junction contained 8 bases not matched to a gene. Germline assignment: CDR1 SGHNT and CDR2 YYREEE (reference sequence). The CDR3 is 14 amino acids. DNA for the CDR3: TGTGCCAGCCGCCCCTGGGGGGGGACCGGGGAGCTGTTTTTT. This encodes CASRPWGGTGELFF.

The chain links TRBV19 to TRBJ2-6; 8 bases fit TRBD2. Germline V gene lookup returns CDR1 LNHDA and CDR2 SQIVND (reference sequence). CDR3 size: 16 residues. Trimming removed 6 bases from V and 2 bases from J; junction bases left unmatched: 6. CDR3 loop: CASRPRGGPGANVLTF. The CDR3 region has the DNA TGTGCCAGTAGACCCCGGGGGGGCCCTGGGGCCAACGTCCTGACTTTC.